This T cell receptor (beta chain) was sequenced during a study of blood T cell repertoires in COVID-19. Study at large: Specimens from acute and convalescent COVID-19 originated in the United States, Italy and Spain. T cells, B-cell-depleted T cells, or PBMCs provided the cDNA or gDNA that served as material.

Study processing details: How many nucleated cells were present was estimated from reference gene primer amplification. Sequenced by immunoSEQ multiplex PCR; TCRdb stores in-frame clones only, minus some. V and J calls and clone size are copied from that table; D and trimming were computed from the DNA. The data contain around 110,000 clones, roughly 84% of them singletons. The CDR3 has 13 residues. Germline V gene sequence: CDR1 SGHRS, CDR2 YFSETQ. V lost 3 bases and J lost 1, with 4 bases in between. This clonotype was obtained from a human donor in a cohort sampled during active COVID-19. Specimen: peripheral blood. J is TRBJ2-2 and V is TRBV5-1; D is ambiguous. CDR3 sequence reads: CASSSQNTGELFF. The CDR3 DNA sequence: TGCGCCAGCAGCTCACAGAACACCGGGGAGCTGTTTTTT. The entire variable domain, with the rest obtained from reference TRBV5-1 and TRBJ2-2, is as follows: KAGVTQTPRYLIKTRGQQVTLSCSPISGHRSVSWYQQTPGQGLQFLFEYFSETQRNKGNFPGRFSGRQFSNSRSEMNVSTLELGDSALYLCASSSQNTGELFFGEGSRLTVL.